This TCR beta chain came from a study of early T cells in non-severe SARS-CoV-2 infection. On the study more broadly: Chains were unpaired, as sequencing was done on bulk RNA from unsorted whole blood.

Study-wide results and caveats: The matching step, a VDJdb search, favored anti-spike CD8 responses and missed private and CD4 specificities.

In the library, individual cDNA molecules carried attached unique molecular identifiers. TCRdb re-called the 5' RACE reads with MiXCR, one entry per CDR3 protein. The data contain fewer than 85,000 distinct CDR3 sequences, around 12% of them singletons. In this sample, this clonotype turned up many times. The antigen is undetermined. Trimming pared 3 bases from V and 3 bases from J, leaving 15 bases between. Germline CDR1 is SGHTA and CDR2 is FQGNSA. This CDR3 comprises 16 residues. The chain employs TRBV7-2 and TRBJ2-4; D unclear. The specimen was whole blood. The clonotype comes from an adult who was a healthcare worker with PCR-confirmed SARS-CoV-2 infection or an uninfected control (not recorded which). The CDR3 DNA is TGTGCCAGCAGCTTCAATATAGGGCCAGGCAAAAACATTCAGTACTTC. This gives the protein CASSFNIGPGKNIQYF.